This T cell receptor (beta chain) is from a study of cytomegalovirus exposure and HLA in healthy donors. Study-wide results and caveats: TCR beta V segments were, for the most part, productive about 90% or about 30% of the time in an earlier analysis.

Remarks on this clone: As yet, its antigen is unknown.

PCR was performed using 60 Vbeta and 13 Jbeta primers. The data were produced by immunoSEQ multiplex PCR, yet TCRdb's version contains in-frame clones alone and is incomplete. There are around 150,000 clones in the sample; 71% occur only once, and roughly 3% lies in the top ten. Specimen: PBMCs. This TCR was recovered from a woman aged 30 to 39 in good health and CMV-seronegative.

The CDR3: CASSLVVGQMSSPLHF. CDR3 nucleotide sequence: TGCGCCAGCAGCTTGGTGGTGGGACAGATGAGTTCACCCCTCCACTTT. The V and J genes are TRBV5-1 and TRBJ1-6, with 7 bases that match TRBD1. After removal of 0 bases from V and 9 bases from J, the junction contained 9 bases not matched to a gene. CDR1 and CDR2 from the germline V gene are SGHRS and YFSETQ. This CDR3 comprises 16 residues.